These 26 T cell receptor beta chains were all obtained from the same sample, sequenced in a study of blood T cell repertoires in COVID-19. Sequenced by immunoSEQ multiplex PCR; TCRdb stores in-frame clones only, minus some. The sample has approximately 150,000 clones; approximately 90% are singletons. The sequenced material came from peripheral blood. The receptors were gathered from a human donor in a cohort sampled during active COVID-19.

This clone turned up a few times. J is TRBJ1-6 and V is TRBV28; 7 nucleotides match TRBD1. The CDR3 contains 16 residues. CDR1 and CDR2 from the germline V gene are MDHEN and SYDVKM. After removal of 1 base from V and 6 bases from J, the junction contained 6 bases not matched to a gene. DNA for the CDR3: TGTGCCAGCAGTTTATACACAGGGGCTCGTAATTCACCCCTCCACTTT. Residues: CASSLYTGARNSPLHF.

The rearrangement joins TRBV30 to TRBJ1-5, with D maybe TRBD1 (5 bases). Trimming left V 2 bases short and J 3 bases short, with 14 bases between. The V gene's germline CDR1 is GTSNPN and CDR2 SVGIG (reference sequence). The CDR3 covers 15 residues. The CDR3 DNA reads as TGTGCCTGGAGTCCCGACAGCGCTCTCAATCAGCCCCAGCATTTT. Protein sequence: CAWSPDSALNQPQHF. The variable domain in full, with the rest retrieved from reference TRBV30 and TRBJ1-5, is SQTIHQWPATLVQPVGSPLSLECTVEGTSNPNLYWYRQAAGRGLQLLFYSVGIGQISSEVPQNLSASRPQDRQFILSSKKLLLSDSGFYLCAWSPDSALNQPQHFGDGTRLSIL.

The V gene is TRBV5-5, the J gene TRBJ2-1; D unresolved. Trimming stripped 4 bases from V and 7 bases from J, with 9 bases between. The CDR3 is 12 residues long. Germline-derived CDR1 and CDR2 are SGHKS and YYEKEE (reference sequence). The CDR3 region has the DNA TGTGCCAGCAGCCCCCCCCGGAATGAGCAGTTCTTC. Translating it yields CASSPPRNEQFF.

This clone was detected a few times. V and J are TRBV3-1 (or the pseudogene TRBV3-2) and TRBJ1-1; possible D gene TRBD1, 6 bases. Trimming stripped 5 bases from V and 3 bases from J, with 10 bases between. Germline CDR1 is LGHDT and CDR2 is YNNKEL (reference sequence). The CDR3 contains 13 residues. CDR3: CASSTGTDTEAFF. The CDR3 nucleotides are TGTGCCAGCAGCACAGGGACGGACACTGAAGCTTTCTTT.

The rearrangement uses TRBV12-3 or TRBV12-4 and TRBJ2-7; D is unclear. The CDR3 consists of 12 residues. The germline V and J ends were trimmed by 6 bases and 4 bases, with 10 bases remaining between them. CDR3: CASSSTPYEQYF. For the CDR3, the DNA is TGTGCCAGCAGCTCCACTCCTTACGAGCAGTACTTC.

The rearrangement links TRBV5-1 to TRBJ1-4; 7 bases align to TRBD1. CDR3 length: 14 amino acids. The V segment lost 4 bases and the J segment 8 bases; nucleotides outside the gene matches: 8. Looked up from germline, CDR1 is SGHRS and CDR2 is YFSETQ. CDR3 in DNA: TGCGCCAGCAGCCGAGATGGGACAGAGGAAAAACTGTTTTTT. It specifies CASSRDGTEEKLFF.

The chain employs TRBV27 and TRBJ2-2, with D tentatively TRBD2 (5 bases). Germline V lookup: CDR1 MNHEY, CDR2 SMNVEV (reference sequence). The CDR3 loop spans 15 amino acids. V was clipped by 2 bases and J by 3 bases, with 10 bases between them. CDR3 nucleotide sequence: TGTGCCAGCAGTTTAATTTCGGGGTACACCGGGGAGCTGTTTTTT. Translation: CASSLISGYTGELFF.

This sequence joins TRBV18 and TRBJ2-7, with 9 bases fitting TRBD1. V trimming: 4 bases; J trimming: 2 bases; junction bases outside the gene matches: 0. The CDR3 has 13 residues. Looked up from germline, CDR1 is KGHSH and CDR2 is LQKENI. The CDR3 is CASSRDRAYEQYF. The CDR3 coding sequence is TGTGCCAGCTCACGGGACAGGGCCTACGAGCAGTACTTC.

The V and J genes are TRBV28 and TRBJ1-2; D possibly corresponds to TRBD1 (6 bases). This CDR3 has 15 amino acids. Trimming left V 6 bases short and J 2 bases short, with 16 bases between. CDR1 and CDR2 from the germline V gene are MDHEN and SYDVKM. CDR3 DNA: TGTGCCAGCAGCTTCACCCTAACAGGGAACTATGGCTACACCTTC. This codes for CASSFTLTGNYGYTF.

This clone has only one observation. This sequence joins TRBV6-5 and TRBJ1-1; D ambiguous. Trimming shortened V by 2 bases and J by 0 bases, and 10 bases separated the two germline ends. Looked up from germline, CDR1 is MNHEY and CDR2 is SVGAGI. The CDR3 has 15 amino acids. The CDR3 region has the DNA TGTGCCAGCAGTTACATTTCTGCTATGAACACTGAAGCTTTCTTT. Its translation is CASSYISAMNTEAFF.

The rearrangement joins TRBV7-9 to TRBJ1-2; possibly TRBD1 for D (6 bases). Germline V lookup: CDR1 SEHNR, CDR2 FQNEAQ (reference sequence). This CDR3 has 18 residues. With 4 bases removed from V and 7 bases from J, the gap between germline ends came to 28 bases. The CDR3 spells CASSSGRFLVQGAGGYTF. CDR3 sequence (DNA): TGTGCCAGCAGCTCTGGTCGCTTCTTGGTACAGGGAGCTGGTGGCTACACCTTC.

The table lists this clone with a count of one. DNA for the CDR3: TGTGCCAGCAGCAGCCGGGGGACTGAAGCTTTCTTT. This translates into CASSSRGTEAFF. The chain carries TRBV12-3 or TRBV12-4 and TRBJ1-1; a possible D gene is TRBD1 (5 bases). V lost 6 bases to trimming and J lost 5 bases, with 10 bases between them. The CDR3 covers 12 residues.

The CDR3 region has the DNA TGTGCCATCAGTGAGCCCGATACGGGACAGTCTGGAAACACCATATATTTT. It is translated as CAISEPDTGQSGNTIYF. The chain recombines TRBV10-3 with TRBJ1-3; 7 nucleotides align to TRBD1. Per germline, CDR1 ENHRY and CDR2 SYGVKD. V shed 2 bases, J shed 1 base, and the junction held 8 bases outside the gene matches. This CDR3 contains 17 residues.

V and J are TRBV28 and TRBJ2-3; no firm D call. V shed 6 bases and J shed 5 bases, with 6 bases lying between them. The CDR3 runs 11 residues. CDR1 is MDHEN, CDR2 SYDVKM, per germline. As DNA, the CDR3 is TGTGCCAGCAGCCCTAAAGATACGCAGTATTTT. It is translated as CASSPKDTQYF.

This chain links TRBV7-3 with TRBJ2-2; no clear D. Trimming took 1 base from V and 6 from J, leaving 6 bases between them. CDR1 and CDR2 (germline): SGHTA, FQGTGA. This CDR3 has 13 residues. The DNA for the CDR3 is TGTGCCAGCAGCTTAATTGCGCCCGGGGAGCTGTTTTTT. This codes for CASSLIAPGELFF. Complete variable domain (other parts from reference TRBV7-3 and TRBJ2-2): GAGVSQTPSNKVTEKGKYVELRCDPISGHTALYWYRQSLGQGPEFLIYFQGTGAADDSGLPNDRFFAVRPEGSVSTLKIQRTERGDSAVYLCASSLIAPGELFFGEGSRLTVL.

The chain is built from TRBV3-1 (or the pseudogene TRBV3-2) and TRBJ2-3; 9 bases align to TRBD2. Germline trimming cut 0 bases from V and 4 bases from J; bases unmatched to any gene: 5. Per the germline V gene, CDR1 is LGHDT and CDR2 is YNNKEL (reference sequence). This CDR3 region has 16 residues. This CDR3 is CASSQDERGVSDTQYF. The CDR3, as DNA: TGTGCCAGCAGCCAAGACGAGCGGGGGGTTTCAGATACGCAGTATTTT.

J is TRBJ2-1 and V is TRBV7-2; D remains ambiguous. The germline V and J ends were trimmed by 1 base and 0 bases, with 7 bases remaining between them. Germline V gene sequence: CDR1 SGHTA, CDR2 FQGNSA. CDR3 length: 15 amino acids. The CDR3 sequence: CASSLVADSYNEQFF. CDR3 DNA sequence: TGTGCCAGCAGCTTAGTTGCGGACTCCTACAATGAGCAGTTCTTC.

The J gene is TRBJ1-4, the V gene TRBV5-8; D is perhaps TRBD1 (6 bases). This CDR3 spans 16 amino acids. Between the trimmed V and J ends, which lost 4 bases and 4 bases, there was a span of 17 bases. Germline CDR1 is SGHTS and CDR2 is YDEGEE. CDR3 in amino acids: CASSPGARGSNEKLFF. Written as DNA, the CDR3 is TGTGCCAGCAGCCCCGGGGCCAGGGGAAGTAATGAAAAACTGTTTTTT.

This sequence joins TRBV28 and TRBJ1-1, with D maybe TRBD1 (6 bases). Germline V gives CDR1 MDHEN, CDR2 SYDVKM. The ends were cut back, 6 bases at V and 3 bases at J, with 17 bases in the middle. The CDR3 is made up of 15 amino acids. The CDR3: CASSSPWGHHTEAFF. The DNA for the CDR3 is TGTGCCAGCAGCTCACCTTGGGGACACCACACTGAAGCTTTCTTT.

The chain is built from TRBV19 and TRBJ1-1, with 7 bases identical to TRBD1. Looked up from germline, CDR1 is LNHDA and CDR2 is SQIVND (reference sequence). The CDR3 length is 12 residues. J lost 13 bases, V lost 4 bases, and 9 bases had no gene match. As DNA, the CDR3 is TGTGCCAGTAGTACGGGACAGCTATATAATTTCTTT. Residues: CASSTGQLYNFF.

The table lists this clone with a few counts. This chain uses TRBV4-1 with TRBJ2-1; the D gene is possibly TRBD2 (6 bases). In germline, CDR1 is MGHRA, CDR2 YSYEKL. The CDR3 is 14 residues long. The germline V and J ends were trimmed by 4 bases and 6 bases, with 13 bases remaining between them. The CDR3: CASSLGAGRNEQFF. The CDR3 nucleotides are TGCGCCAGCAGCCTAGGTGCGGGGCGCAATGAGCAGTTCTTC.

This rearrangement joins TRBV11-2 to TRBJ1-1; no reliable D call. The germline V gene encodes CDR1 SGHAT and CDR2 FQNNGV. This CDR3 has 13 amino acids. V lost 4 bases to trimming and J lost 5 bases, with 11 bases between them. The CDR3 sequence: CASSSFMRTEAFF. The CDR3 DNA reads as TGTGCCAGCAGCTCGTTTATGAGGACTGAAGCTTTCTTT.

The J gene is TRBJ1-2, the V gene TRBV28; D is possibly TRBD1 (5 bases). The V gene's germline CDR1 is MDHEN and CDR2 SYDVKM. This CDR3 contains 13 residues. Trimming pared 3 bases from V and 3 bases from J, leaving 8 bases between. The DNA of the CDR3 is TGTGCCAGCAGTTTGGGGCAGCACTATGGCTACACCTTC. Its protein is CASSLGQHYGYTF.

DNA for the CDR3: TGTGCCAGCAGTTACGGGGGAGGCGAGACCCAGTACTTC. Translated, it gives CASSYGGGETQYF. The V and J genes are TRBV6-2 or TRBV6-3 and TRBJ2-5; the D gene is possibly TRBD2 (6 bases). Trimming cost V 2 bases and J 5 bases, with 9 bases left between them. CDR1 and CDR2 from the germline V gene are MNHEY and SVGEGT. The CDR3 contains 13 residues.

This clone is a singleton in its sample. J is TRBJ1-2 and V is TRBV6-5, with 8 bases that match TRBD1. With V trimmed by 6 bases and J by 4 bases, 10 bases remained unmatched. CDR3 length: 15 residues. Germline V gene sequence: CDR1 MNHEY, CDR2 SVGAGI. The CDR3 loop is CASRRAGGTGYGYTF. CDR3 in DNA: TGTGCCAGCAGACGAGCAGGGGGCACCGGCTATGGCTACACCTTC.

This clone came up a few times. This chain links TRBV28 with TRBJ2-7, with 8 bases matching TRBD1. The germline gives CDR1 MDHEN, CDR2 SYDVKM. The CDR3 extends over 15 amino acids. Germline trimming cut 6 bases from V and 3 bases from J; bases unmatched to any gene: 10. The DNA of the CDR3 is TGTGCCAGCAGACTAGCAGGACAGGGTAACTACGAGCAGTACTTC. This sequence encodes CASRLAGQGNYEQYF.